This T cell receptor beta chain originates from a study of shared clonotypes between healthy human individuals. The CDR3 runs 12 residues. Germline CDR1 reads MDHEN; CDR2 reads SYDVKM. Trimming at V came to 8 bases and at J to 3 bases, leaving 3 bases not matched to a gene. Generated by immunoSEQ multiplex PCR, the TCRdb table keeps only in-frame clones and is missing some. The table lists 2 million to 2.5 million clones, 92% of them singletons. This rearrangement joins TRBV28 to TRBJ1-2; 7 bases fit TRBD1. The source is a man younger than 35 in good health. Some clones in this sample may be carry-over from other donors' samples. The sequencing sample was made of naive CD4+ T cells from PBMCs. As for subset: CD45RA+ positively selected. CDR3 sequence reads: CASEGQDYGYTF. CDR3 DNA: TGTGCCAGCGAAGGACAGGACTATGGCTACACCTTC.